A selection of T cell receptor beta chains follows, all from one sample in a study of brain T cells in children with intractable seizures. Profiling relied on immunoSEQ multiplex PCR, and the TCRdb table lists in-frame clones only, not all of them. This repertoire shows 300,000 to 400,000 clones, nearly 95% found once; its top ten account for about 5.8%. The sequences come from peripheral blood, collected about 5 months after surgery. The receptors were sampled from a boy under two years old with tuberous sclerosis and intractable seizures. Each CDR3 is given with its conserved first and last residue. Some rows mark clone size as missing; the rest say once, few, many or name a class of expanded clone.

J | V | size | CDR3
TRBJ1-5 | TRBV19 | - | CASSILSPGDSNQPQHF
TRBJ1-2 | TRBV30 | - | CAWSDGYTF
TRBJ1-3 | TRBV9 | - | CASSVEGGAGNTIYF
TRBJ2-2 | TRBV10-2 | - | CASGSATGELFF
TRBJ2-1 | TRBV7-2 | - | CASSLVTLVPYNEQFF
TRBJ1-1 | TRBV6-5 | - | CASRSEAEVNTEAFF
TRBJ2-2 | TRBV7-9 | - | CASSLVMETGELFF
TRBJ1-1 | TRBV5-1 | - | CASSLWVDSNTEAFF
TRBJ1-4 | TRBV2 | - | CASSDGSEKLFF
TRBJ2-5 | TRBV5-1 | - | CASSLWSSQETQYF
TRBJ2-3 | TRBV6-5 | - | CASSLRGQGADTQYF
TRBJ2-7 | TRBV13 | once | CASSSNKGPLSSYEQYF
TRBJ1-4 | TRBV7-2 | - | CASSALGQGDEKLFF
TRBJ2-7 | TRBV28 | - | CASSSIPAGGRGYEQYF
TRBJ1-1 | TRBV15 | - | CATSRDRTANLAEAFF
TRBJ2-5 | TRBV6-5 | once | CATNWTPLAETQYF
TRBJ2-5 | TRBV7-2 | - | CASSLRAETQYF
TRBJ2-1 | TRBV19 | few | CASRSGREQFF
TRBJ1-5 | TRBV27 | - | CASSLSWGSNQPQHF
TRBJ1-5 | TRBV7-9 | - | CASSDWTGSYSNQPQHF
TRBJ1-1 | TRBV3-1/TRBV3-2 | - | CASSRNRAHTEAFF
TRBJ2-3 | TRBV7-9 | - | CASSFNEGTQYF
TRBJ1-5 | TRBV19 | - | CASGTREGNNQPQHF
TRBJ1-2 | TRBV4-1 | - | CASSQVGNSNYGYTF
TRBJ1-5 | TRBV27 | - | CASSSTTRDQPQHF
TRBJ2-2 | TRBV6-1 | - | CASSEGTGAGELFF
TRBJ2-3 | TRBV10-3 | once | CAISESRTGGTHTQYF
TRBJ1-2 | TRBV13 | - | CASSLGNTFQQGGFNYGYTF
TRBJ2-4 | TRBV21-1 | - | CASRRVRVVLAKNIQYF
TRBJ1-3 | TRBV6-5 | - | CASLPGTGNTIYF
TRBJ2-3 | TRBV19 | - | CASKGLAHTQYF
TRBJ2-1 | TRBV2 | - | CASSEAPEAGYNEQFF
TRBJ2-7 | TRBV24-1 | once | CATSDHERTGTGDEQYF
TRBJ1-6 | TRBV13 | few | CASSLGYRYNSPLHF
TRBJ1-4 | TRBV6-5 | - | CASSPNEAGGKLFF
TRBJ1-2 | TRBV7-2 | - | CASSWNRGANYGYTF
TRBJ2-3 | TRBV30 | once | CAWSVFGGSTDTQYF
TRBJ1-5 | TRBV18 | - | CASSPPGGGQPQHF
TRBJ1-4 | TRBV5-1 | once | CASTTSGGEKLFF
TRBJ1-3 | TRBV19 | once | CASTPLRGSGNTIYF
TRBJ2-7 | TRBV11-2 | - | CASSLEVGYEQYF
TRBJ2-2 | TRBV30 | - | CAWTQIGGRTGELFF